This entry lists 24 T cell receptor beta chains sequenced from one sample in a study of breast tumors, draining lymph nodes, adjacent tissues. MiXCR, run by TCRdb on the multiplex PCR reads, gives a single entry per CDR3 protein. The sample lists fewer than 300,000 distinct CDR3 sequences; 32% were seen once. The lymph nodes were axillary draining lymph nodes from breast cancer patients. Source material: axillary lymph node tissue. The source is a female donor with breast cancer. Some clones in this sample may be carry-over from other donors' samples.

This clonotype was counted at least ten times. J is TRBJ2-7 and V is TRBV20-1, with 12 bases identical to TRBD2. Germline trimming cut 1 base from V and 3 bases from J; bases unmatched to any gene: 10. The CDR3 loop spans 17 amino acids. The germline V gene has CDR1 DFQATT and CDR2 SNEGSKA (reference sequence). The CDR3 loop is CSARAWRATSGSYEQYF. Written as DNA, the CDR3 is TGCAGTGCTAGAGCCTGGAGGGCGACTAGCGGGAGCTACGAGCAGTACTTC.

This rearrangement joins TRBV29-1 to TRBJ2-5; D is unclear. CDR3 length: 14 amino acids. Germline V gene sequence: CDR1 SQVTM, CDR2 ANQGSEA. V lost 4 bases, J lost 0 bases, and 12 bases lay in between. The CDR3 protein is CSVGAGRDQETQYF. The DNA for the CDR3 is TGCAGCGTTGGGGCAGGCCGTGACCAAGAGACCCAGTACTTC.

This rearrangement joins TRBV7-2 to TRBJ1-5; possible D gene TRBD1, 6 bases. The V and J ends lost 5 bases and 3 bases respectively, with 17 bases between them. CDR1 is SGHTA, CDR2 FQGNSA, per germline. The CDR3 is made up of 16 amino acids. The CDR3 sequence: CASSPGGAGDNQPQHF. DNA for the CDR3: TGTGCCAGCAGCCCGGGGGGAGCAGGGGACAATCAGCCCCAGCATTTT.

Only a few counts were recorded for this clonotype. The chain has TRBV5-1 and TRBJ2-1, with D tentatively TRBD2 (5 bases). Trimming took off 0 bases at V and 1 base at J, with 8 bases between the two ends. The CDR3 extends over 15 amino acids. CDR1 is SGHRS, CDR2 YFSETQ, per germline. The CDR3 sequence: CASSLGAVSYNEQFF. DNA for the CDR3: TGCGCCAGCAGCTTGGGAGCGGTTTCCTACAATGAGCAGTTCTTC.

At least ten counts were recorded for this clonotype. The CDR3 region has the DNA TGCGCCAGCAGCCAAGATCCGCTGGGCTTTAATGAAAAACTGTTTTTT. Translated: CASSQDPLGFNEKLFF. V is TRBV4-3 and J is TRBJ1-4; D remains unclear. The V end lost 0 bases, the J end lost 4 bases, and 12 bases lay between the germline ends. This CDR3 has 16 residues. The germline V gene has CDR1 LGHNA and CDR2 YSLEER.

Many counts were recorded for this clonotype. The chain has TRBV5-4 and TRBJ2-5, with 15 bases aligning to TRBD2. V lost 4 bases to trimming and J lost 2 bases; unmatched junction nucleotides: 3. Germline-derived CDR1 and CDR2 are SGHNT and YYREEE (reference sequence). The CDR3 is 16 residues long. CDR3 sequence: CASSQGTSGRQETQYF. In DNA form, the CDR3 reads TGTGCCAGCAGCCAGGGGACTAGCGGGAGGCAAGAGACCCAGTACTTC.

This clonotype was counted ten times or more. The chain employs TRBV7-9 and TRBJ1-2; 8 bases agree with TRBD1. Germline V CDR1 and CDR2: SEHNR, FQNEAQ (reference sequence). Germline trimming cut 7 bases from V and 3 bases from J; bases unmatched to any gene: 10. The CDR3 consists of 15 residues. In DNA, the CDR3 is TGTGCCAGCACCCAAACAGGGGGGGGAGACTATGGCTACACCTTC. Protein sequence: CASTQTGGGDYGYTF.

This clonotype was seen many times. The chain uses TRBV7-9 and TRBJ2-7, with a possible D match to TRBD2 (5 bases). Germline V lookup: CDR1 SEHNR, CDR2 FQNEAQ (reference sequence). CDR3 length: 16 amino acids. Trimming cost V 5 bases and J 0 bases, with 17 bases left between them. The chain's CDR3 is CASSTSGILSSYEQYF. The CDR3 DNA is TGTGCCAGCAGCACATCCGGGATCCTAAGCTCCTACGAGCAGTACTTC. Supplemented by reference TRBV7-9 and TRBJ2-7, the full variable domain reads DTGVSQNPRHKITKRGQNVTFRCDPISEHNRLYWYRQTLGQGPEFLTYFQNEAQLEKSRLLSDRFSAERPKGSFSTLEIQRTEQGDSAMYLCASSTSGILSSYEQYFGPGTRLTVT.

The chain employs TRBV10-3 and TRBJ1-4; no firm D call. The CDR3 loop spans 16 amino acids. V lost 6 bases, J lost 10 bases, and 24 bases lay in between. The germline CDR1 and CDR2 sequences are ENHRY and SYGVKD. For the CDR3, the DNA is TGTGCCATCAGCCCACATCTAGCGGGAGGGCCCGGAAAACTGTTTTTT. Protein: CAISPHLAGGPGKLFF.

This clonotype was picked up many times. The V and J genes are TRBV7-3 and TRBJ2-1; TRBD2 agrees at 8 bases. The CDR3 runs to 16 residues. The germline gives CDR1 SGHTA, CDR2 FQGTGA. The J segment lost 8 bases and the V segment lost 2 bases, leaving 11 bases of the junction unmatched. CDR3 DNA: TGTGCCAGCAGCTTATCTCCCGGGAGGGCCATCGATGAGCAGTTCTTC. Encoded protein: CASSLSPGRAIDEQFF.

This clonotype was detected many times. V is TRBV7-9 and J is TRBJ2-1, with 8 nucleotides matching TRBD1. In germline, CDR1 is SEHNR, CDR2 FQNEAQ (reference sequence). The V gene end was trimmed by 8 bases and the J gene end by 8 bases; junction bases not matched to a gene: 11. CDR3 length: 14 amino acids. The DNA for the CDR3 is TGTGCCAGCTCGCCTATAGCAGGGGGCGATGAGCAGTTCTTC. Translating it yields CASSPIAGGDEQFF.

As concerns this clonotype: A much larger clone lies one base from this, so it may be a read error. The CDR3 DNA sequence: TGTGCCAGCGGCCAAGCTCATAGGGGGGAAATCTCTGGAAACACCATATATTTT. Residues: CASGQAHRGEISGNTIYF. The rearrangement joins TRBV3-2 to TRBJ1-3; TRBD1 is the table's D call, not checked against the DNA. TRBV3-2 has pseudogene status. There are 18 residues in the CDR3.

This clonotype was counted at least ten times. The J gene is TRBJ2-5, the V gene TRBV12-3 or TRBV12-4; D is ambiguous. This CDR3 is built from 14 residues. Trimming took 3 bases from V and 0 from J, leaving 8 bases between them. CDR3 sequence reads: CASSFGSYQETQYF. As DNA, the CDR3 is TGTGCCAGCAGTTTCGGTTCGTACCAAGAGACCCAGTACTTC.

The V and J genes are TRBV13 and TRBJ2-7, with D unresolved. Germline-derived CDR1 and CDR2 are PRHDT and FYEKMQ (reference sequence). The CDR3 has 14 amino acids. V lost 4 bases and J lost 0, with 10 bases in between. The CDR3: CASSSHSSSYEQYV. The CDR3 region has the DNA TGTGCCAGCAGCTCCCATTCGAGCTCCTACGAGCAGTACGTC.

Many counts were recorded for this clonotype. J is TRBJ2-1 and V is TRBV12-3 or TRBV12-4; 8 positions match TRBD2. V dropped 5 bases and J dropped 7; count of bases not matched to a gene: 10. The CDR3 spans 15 residues. CDR3 loop: CASSPSGSRPNEQFF. The CDR3 region has the DNA TGTGCCAGCAGTCCCAGCGGGAGCCGTCCGAATGAGCAGTTCTTC.

This clonotype was detected ten times or more. The chain has TRBV12-3 or TRBV12-4 and TRBJ2-1, with 8 bases fitting TRBD2. J lost 9 bases, V lost 8 bases, and 6 bases had no gene match. This CDR3 has 12 residues. The CDR3 DNA sequence: TGTGCCAGCGAGAGCGGGAGAACTGAGCAGTTCTTC. Residues: CASESGRTEQFF.

This clonotype was counted at least ten times. The CDR3 here is CAIARGASNTEAFF. The CDR3 bases are TGTGCCATCGCGCGGGGAGCCTCGAACACTGAAGCTTTCTTT. This chain uses TRBV10-3 with TRBJ1-1; no firm D call. This CDR3 is 14 amino acids long. The V gene's germline CDR1 is ENHRY and CDR2 SYGVKD. The V gene lost 8 bases and the J gene lost 1 base, with 14 bases spanning the gap.

This clonotype was counted ten times or more. The genes are TRBV15 and TRBJ2-7; possibly TRBD2 for D (6 bases). Trimming left V 0 bases short and J 3 bases short, with 9 bases between. Germline V lookup: CDR1 LNHNV, CDR2 YYDKDF (reference sequence). The CDR3 loop spans 14 amino acids. The CDR3 spells CATSREGRGYEQYF. The CDR3 nucleotides are TGTGCCACCAGCAGAGAGGGGCGGGGCTACGAGCAGTACTTC.

This clonotype was counted ten times or more. The chain combines TRBV9 with TRBJ2-2; possible D gene TRBD1, 6 bases. The CDR3 runs 14 residues. Trimming left V 7 bases short and J 3 bases short, with 13 bases between. The germline gives CDR1 SGDLS, CDR2 YYNGEE. The CDR3 here is CASGLDSHTGELFF. The CDR3 coding sequence is TGTGCCAGCGGCCTGGACAGTCACACCGGGGAGCTGTTTTTT.

V and J are TRBV2 and TRBJ2-2; D is undetermined. V was trimmed by 6 bases and J by 6 bases, leaving 8 bases between them. Germline loops: CDR1 SNHLY, CDR2 FYNNEI. CDR3 size: 12 residues. The CDR3 sequence is CASSSRPGELFF. The CDR3 region has the DNA TGTGCCAGCAGCTCCCGCCCCGGGGAGCTGTTTTTT.

V gene TRBV11-2 combines with J gene TRBJ1-2, with D tentatively TRBD1 (5 bases). This CDR3 has 12 residues. Trimming shortened V by 5 bases and J by 4 bases, and 8 bases separated the two germline ends. Germline CDR1 is SGHAT and CDR2 is FQNNGV. This chain's CDR3 is CASSPGRYGYTF. The CDR3 coding sequence is TGTGCCAGCAGCCCAGGGCGCTATGGCTACACCTTC.

V and J are TRBV6-2 or TRBV6-3 and TRBJ2-1; TRBD1 matches at 9 bases. In germline, CDR1 is MNHEY, CDR2 SVGEGT. This CDR3 is built from 17 residues. V lost 5 bases to trimming and J lost 1 base; unmatched junction nucleotides: 9. The CDR3 spells CASSHGTGNRSYNEQFF. The DNA for the CDR3 is TGTGCCAGCAGTCACGGGACAGGGAACAGGTCCTACAATGAGCAGTTCTTC.

The gene calls are TRBV18 and TRBJ1-5; D is unclear. The CDR3 is 14 amino acids. Germline V lookup: CDR1 KGHSH, CDR2 LQKENI. Trimming shortened V by 5 bases and J by 2 bases, and 10 bases separated the two germline ends. CDR3 in DNA: TGTGCCAGCTCAACCGGAGGGCGCAATCAGCCCCAGCATTTT. Translated, it gives CASSTGGRNQPQHF.

The chain carries TRBV7-3 and TRBJ2-5, with D tentatively TRBD1 (6 bases). In germline, CDR1 is SGHTA, CDR2 FQGTGA. This CDR3 region has 17 residues. Trimming took 4 bases from V and 5 from J, leaving 23 bases between them. Written as DNA, the CDR3 is TGTGCCAGCAGCTCCCCAGGGGAGCGAATAAAGCTGGAGACCCAGTACTTC. Its translation: CASSSPGERIKLETQYF.